The T cell receptor beta chain described here comes from a study of T-cell reconstitution after alpha-beta-depleted transplantation in children. Unique molecular identifiers were incorporated into the prepared TCRbeta library. TCRdb re-analysed the PCR reads in MiXCR, keeping a single row per CDR3 protein. This table holds 200,000 to 250,000 distinct CDR3 sequences, roughly 9.1% found once. Whole-study findings and limits: Two months or so post-transplant, alpha-beta T cells reportedly derived from several hundred expanded graft clones. Once a year had passed after transplant, T-cell counts and diversity came mostly from newly produced T cells.

Worth noting for this clonotype: Its antigen is not identified.

Sequenced here: PBMCs, mostly from graft donor cells, sampled 360 days after TCRalphabeta/CD19-depleted stem cell transplant. This TCR derives from a male patient between 2 and 10 years old who had a stem cell transplant for acute myeloid leukemia, so the T cells may come from the graft donor.

The CDR3 region has the DNA TGTGCCAGCAGTGAAAAGCTCGTCACGGGCAGGCAAGAGACCCAGTACTTC. It yields the protein CASSEKLVTGRQETQYF. V and J are TRBV2 and TRBJ2-5; D is unresolved. This CDR3 has 17 amino acids. Trimming cost V 2 bases and J 2 bases, with 18 bases left between them. The germline V gene has CDR1 SNHLY and CDR2 FYNNEI.